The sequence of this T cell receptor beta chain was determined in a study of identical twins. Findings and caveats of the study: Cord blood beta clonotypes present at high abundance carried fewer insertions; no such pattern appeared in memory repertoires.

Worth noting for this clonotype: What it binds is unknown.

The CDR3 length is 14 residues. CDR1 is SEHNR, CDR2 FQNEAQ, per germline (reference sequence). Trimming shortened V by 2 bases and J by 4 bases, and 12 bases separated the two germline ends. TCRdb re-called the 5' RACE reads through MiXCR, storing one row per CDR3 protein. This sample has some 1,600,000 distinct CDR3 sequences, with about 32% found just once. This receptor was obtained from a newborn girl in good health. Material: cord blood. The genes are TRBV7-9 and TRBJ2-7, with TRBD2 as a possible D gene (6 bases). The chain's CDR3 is CASSLSGGLYEQYF. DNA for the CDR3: TGTGCCAGCAGCTTATCCGGGGGTCTGTACGAGCAGTACTTC.